This entry lists 15 T cell receptor beta chains sequenced from one sample in a study of early T cells in non-severe SARS-CoV-2 infection. TCRdb reprocessed the 5' RACE reads via MiXCR and lists one record per CDR3 protein. The top ten hold approximately 4.8% of the sample, which has 68,000 or so distinct CDR3 sequences, over 10% seen once. The material sequenced was whole blood. The receptors were gathered from an adult who was a healthcare worker with PCR-confirmed SARS-CoV-2 infection or an uninfected control (not recorded which).

At least ten counts were recorded for this clonotype. The J gene is TRBJ2-3, the V gene TRBV10-3; D not resolved. Germline V CDR1 and CDR2: ENHRY, SYGVKD. Trimming pared 10 bases from V and 0 bases from J, leaving 8 bases between. The CDR3 sequence is 12 residues long. CDR3 nucleotides: TGTGCCACCTCAACAAGCACAGATACGCAGTATTTT. It translates to CATSTSTDTQYF.

This clonotype was seen at least ten times. This sequence joins TRBV19 and TRBJ1-5; 8 bases align to TRBD1. Germline-derived CDR1 and CDR2 are LNHDA and SQIVND (reference sequence). Germline trimming cut 2 bases from V and 7 bases from J; bases unmatched to any gene: 4. The CDR3 covers 14 residues. CDR3: CASSIPGGRQPQHF. CDR3 DNA: TGTGCCAGTAGTATACCAGGGGGCCGGCAGCCCCAGCATTTT.

This clonotype was seen repeatedly, ten times or more. This sequence joins TRBV12-3 or TRBV12-4 and TRBJ2-5; 8 bases map to TRBD1. V was pared by 4 bases and J by 3 bases, with 1 base of the junction left unmatched. There are 13 residues in the CDR3. The CDR3 bases are TGTGCCAGCAGTTCGGGACAGGAAGAGACCCAGTACTTC. It encodes CASSSGQEETQYF.

This clonotype was detected many times. This chain connects TRBV3-1 to TRBJ2-5; 8 positions agree with TRBD1. Germline CDR1 LGHDT, CDR2 YNNKEL (reference sequence). V trimming: 1 base; J trimming: 5 bases; junction bases outside the gene matches: 6. The CDR3 is 15 residues long. The CDR3, as DNA: TGTGCCAGCAGCCAAGCAGGGGGCGTGTGGGAGACCCAGTACTTC. It is translated as CASSQAGGVWETQYF.

The rearrangement joins TRBV7-6 to TRBJ1-1; D might be TRBD1 (6 bases). With 10 bases removed from V and 11 bases from J, the gap between germline ends came to 20 bases. Germline V CDR1 and CDR2: SGHVS, FNYEAQ. The CDR3 covers 12 residues. CDR3 nucleotide sequence: TGTGCCACCCTCCCGGACAGCCTGGAGGCTTTCTTT. Protein sequence: CATLPDSLEAFF.

The chain combines TRBV6-1 with TRBJ2-3, with unresolved D. The germline V gene encodes CDR1 MNHNS and CDR2 SASEGT. V dropped 5 bases and J dropped 3 bases, with 15 bases sitting between them. The length of the CDR3 is 15 residues. CDR3 bases: TGTGCCAGCAGTCCCCCAGTGAGGTTGACAGATACGCAGTATTTT. This encodes CASSPPVRLTDTQYF.

The chain is built from TRBV7-8 and TRBJ2-5; 10 nucleotides align to TRBD2. Per germline, CDR1 SGHVS and CDR2 FQNEAQ. Trimming took 5 bases from V and 4 from J; bases not matched to a gene: 7. CDR3 length: 15 amino acids. The CDR3 DNA reads TGTGCCAGCAGCCCCAATCCTAGCGGGGGAGAGACCCAGTACTTC. Encoded protein: CASSPNPSGGETQYF.

Ten or more counts support this clonotype. This chain connects TRBV20-1 to TRBJ2-1; the D gene is possibly TRBD2 (5 bases). Trimming took off 6 bases at V and 2 bases at J, with 17 bases between the two ends. The CDR3 covers 15 residues. CDR1 and CDR2 from the germline V gene are DFQATT and SNEGSKA (reference sequence). CDR3 in DNA: TGCAGTGCGCCCCAGGAGACGGAGGCCTACAATGAGCAGTTCTTC. Translating gives CSAPQETEAYNEQFF.

This clonotype showed up many times. This chain uses TRBV6-2 or TRBV6-3 with TRBJ1-6; D is possibly TRBD1 (5 bases). V was cut by 0 bases and J by 6 bases, with 6 bases left in between. Germline V gene data show CDR1 as MNHEY and CDR2 as SVGEGT. The CDR3 length is 14 residues. The chain's CDR3 is CASSYSDSNSPLHF. The CDR3 region has the DNA TGTGCCAGCAGTTACTCCGACAGTAATTCACCCCTCCACTTT.

This clonotype came up once. CDR3 DNA: TGCGCCAGCAGCTTACGGGACAGGGGTAGAAACACTGAAGCTTTCTTT. This codes for CASSLRDRGRNTEAFF. This rearrangement joins TRBV5-1 to TRBJ1-1; 10 positions match TRBD1. There are 16 residues in the CDR3. CDR1 and CDR2 (germline): SGHRS, YFSETQ. V lost 2 bases and J lost 2; bases outside the gene matches: 6. The variable domain in full, with the rest retrieved from reference TRBV5-1 and TRBJ1-1, is KAGVTQTPRYLIKTRGQQVTLSCSPISGHRSVSWYQQTPGQGLQFLFEYFSETQRNKGNFPGRFSGRQFSNSRSEMNVSTLELGDSALYLCASSLRDRGRNTEAFFGQGTRLTVV.

This rearrangement joins TRBV18 to TRBJ2-2, with D perhaps TRBD1 (5 bases). V lost 11 bases and J lost 0, with 13 bases in between. The CDR3 loop spans 14 amino acids. The germline gives CDR1 KGHSH, CDR2 LQKENI. The CDR3 loop is CAGAREPNTGELFF. The CDR3 DNA is TGTGCCGGGGCCAGGGAACCGAACACCGGGGAGCTGTTTTTT. Filled out from reference TRBV18 and TRBJ2-2, the complete variable domain reads NAGVMQNPRHLVRRRGQEARLRCSPMKGHSHVYWYRQLPEEGLKFMVYLQKENIIDESGMPKERFSAEFPKEGPSILRIQQVVRGDSAAYFCAGAREPNTGELFFGEGSRLTVL.

The genes are TRBV6-2 or TRBV6-3 and TRBJ2-6, with 9 bases lining up with TRBD1. This CDR3 is built from 21 residues. Germline V gives CDR1 MNHEY, CDR2 SVGEGT. V shed 0 bases and J 0 bases; nucleotides not matched to a gene: 12. As DNA, the CDR3 is TGTGCCAGCAGTTACTCGATGGAACCGGGACAGGGTTACTCTGGGGCCAACGTCCTGACTTTC. Translation: CASSYSMEPGQGYSGANVLTF.

This rearrangement joins TRBV4-2 to TRBJ1-1; no definite D call. Trimming left V 4 bases short and J 4 bases short, with 13 bases between. Germline V gene sequence: CDR1 LGHNA, CDR2 YNFKEQ. There are 14 residues in the CDR3. CDR3: CASSPEAEITEAFF. CDR3 nucleotide sequence: TGTGCCAGCAGCCCAGAGGCGGAGATCACTGAAGCTTTCTTT.

This clonotype was seen a few times. The CDR3 is CASSQGKPDIQETQYF. The CDR3 region has the DNA TGTGCCAGCAGCCAAGGGAAGCCAGATATTCAAGAGACCCAGTACTTC. J is TRBJ2-5 and V is TRBV14; no clear D. Trimming left V 1 base short and J 2 bases short, with 14 bases between. The CDR3 is 16 residues long. CDR1 and CDR2 (germline): SGHDN, FVKESK.

This clonotype was counted at least ten times. The chain employs TRBV7-2 and TRBJ1-1, with TRBD1 as a possible D gene (5 bases). This CDR3 contains 13 residues. CDR1 is SGHTA, CDR2 FQGNSA, per germline. The V end was cut by 4 bases, the J end by 5 bases, with 11 bases between. The CDR3 spells CASSSGGGTEAFF. CDR3 nucleotide sequence: TGTGCCAGCAGCTCCGGGGGAGGAACTGAAGCTTTCTTT.